The clone carrying this TCR beta chain was found a few times. Trimming shortened V by 4 bases and J by 7 bases, and 13 bases separated the two germline ends. The germline gives CDR1 KGHDR, CDR2 SFDVKD. The CDR3 is 14 amino acids. MiXCR was run by TCRdb on the 5' RACE reads, yielding one entry per CDR3 protein. The table lists 150,000 or so distinct CDR3 sequences, roughly 14% of them singletons. The data stem from a study of T-cell memory formation after mild COVID-19. This sequence joins TRBV24-1 and TRBJ2-1; D is possibly TRBD2 (6 bases). What was sequenced was PBMCs or a T cell subset sorted from them (not recorded which). The origin of this receptor is an adult woman who had mild COVID-19 (a few samples of this study predate the infection). Cell type and time point are not known. CDR3 loop: CATSDPRTTNEQFF. For the CDR3, the DNA is TGTGCCACCAGTGACCCCCGGACTACGAATGAGCAGTTCTTC.